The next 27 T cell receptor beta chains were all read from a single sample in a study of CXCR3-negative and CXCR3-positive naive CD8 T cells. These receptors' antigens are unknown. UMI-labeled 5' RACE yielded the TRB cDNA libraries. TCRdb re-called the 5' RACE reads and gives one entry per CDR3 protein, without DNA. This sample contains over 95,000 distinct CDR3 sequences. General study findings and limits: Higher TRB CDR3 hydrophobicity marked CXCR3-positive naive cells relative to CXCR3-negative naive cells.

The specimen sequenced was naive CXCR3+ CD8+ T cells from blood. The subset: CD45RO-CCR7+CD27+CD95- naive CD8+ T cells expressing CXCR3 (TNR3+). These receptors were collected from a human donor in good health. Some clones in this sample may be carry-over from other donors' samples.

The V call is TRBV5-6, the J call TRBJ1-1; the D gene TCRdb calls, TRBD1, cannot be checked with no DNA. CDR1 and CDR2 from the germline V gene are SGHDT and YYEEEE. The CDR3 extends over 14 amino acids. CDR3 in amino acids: CASSSRGGGTEAFF.

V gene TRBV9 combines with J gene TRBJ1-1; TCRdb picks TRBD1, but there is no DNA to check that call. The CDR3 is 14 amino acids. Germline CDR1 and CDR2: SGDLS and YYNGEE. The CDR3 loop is CASSAGDGATEAFF.

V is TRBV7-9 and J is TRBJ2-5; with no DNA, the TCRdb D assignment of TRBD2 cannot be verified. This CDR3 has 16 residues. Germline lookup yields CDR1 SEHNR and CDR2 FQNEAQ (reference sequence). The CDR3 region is CASSVGLAGPQETQYF. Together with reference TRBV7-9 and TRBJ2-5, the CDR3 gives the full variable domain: DTGVSQNPRHKITKRGQNVTFRCDPISEHNRLYWYRQTLGQGPEFLTYFQNEAQLEKSRLLSDRFSAERPKGSFSTLEIQRTEQGDSAMYLCASSVGLAGPQETQYFGPGTRLLVL.

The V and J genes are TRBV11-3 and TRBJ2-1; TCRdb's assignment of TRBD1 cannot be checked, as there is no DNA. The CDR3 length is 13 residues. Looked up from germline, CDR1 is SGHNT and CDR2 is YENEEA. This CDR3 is CASSPGGTNEQFF.

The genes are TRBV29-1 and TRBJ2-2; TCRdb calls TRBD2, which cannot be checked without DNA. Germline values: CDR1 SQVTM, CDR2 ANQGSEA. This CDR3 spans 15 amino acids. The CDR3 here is CSVELPSRYTGELFF.

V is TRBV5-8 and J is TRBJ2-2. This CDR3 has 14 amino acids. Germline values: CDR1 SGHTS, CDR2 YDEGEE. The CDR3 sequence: CASSLEGVAGELFF. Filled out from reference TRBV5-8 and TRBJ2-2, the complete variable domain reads EAGVTQSPTHLIKTRGQQATLRCSPISGHTSVYWYQQALGLGLQFLLWYDEGEERNRGNFPPRFSGRQFPNYSSELNVNALELEDSALYLCASSLEGVAGELFFGEGSRLTVL.

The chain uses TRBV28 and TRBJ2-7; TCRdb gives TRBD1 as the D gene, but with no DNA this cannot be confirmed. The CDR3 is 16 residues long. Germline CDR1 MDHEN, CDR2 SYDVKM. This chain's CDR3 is CASSFSTRDTAYGRYF.

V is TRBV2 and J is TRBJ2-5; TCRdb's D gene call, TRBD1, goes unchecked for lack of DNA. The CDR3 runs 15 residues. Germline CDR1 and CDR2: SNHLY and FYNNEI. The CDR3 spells CASSSTGTEQETQYF.

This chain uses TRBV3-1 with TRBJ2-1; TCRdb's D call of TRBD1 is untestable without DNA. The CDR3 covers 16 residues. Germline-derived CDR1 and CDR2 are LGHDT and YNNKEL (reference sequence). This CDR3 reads CASSHDLGPGYNEQFF.

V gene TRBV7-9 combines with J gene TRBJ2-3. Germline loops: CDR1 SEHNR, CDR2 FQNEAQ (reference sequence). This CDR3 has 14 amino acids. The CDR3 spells CAGSFSSISDTQYF.

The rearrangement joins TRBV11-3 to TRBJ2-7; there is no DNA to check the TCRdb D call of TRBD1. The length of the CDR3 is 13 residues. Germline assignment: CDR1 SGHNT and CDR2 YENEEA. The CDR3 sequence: CASSPRGDYEQYF.

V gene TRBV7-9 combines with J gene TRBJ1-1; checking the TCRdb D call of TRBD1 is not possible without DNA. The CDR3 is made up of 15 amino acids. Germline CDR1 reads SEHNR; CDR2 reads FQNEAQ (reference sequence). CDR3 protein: CASSLASGGYTEAFF. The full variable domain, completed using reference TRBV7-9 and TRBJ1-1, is DTGVSQNPRHKITKRGQNVTFRCDPISEHNRLYWYRQTLGQGPEFLTYFQNEAQLEKSRLLSDRFSAERPKGSFSTLEIQRTEQGDSAMYLCASSLASGGYTEAFFGQGTRLTVV.

CDR3 region: CASSRTVTRNNEQFF. The chain links TRBV7-9 to TRBJ2-1. CDR3 size: 15 residues. Germline CDR1 SEHNR, CDR2 FQNEAQ (reference sequence). The full variable domain, with the rest looked up from reference TRBV7-9 and TRBJ2-1, is DTGVSQNPRHKITKRGQNVTFRCDPISEHNRLYWYRQTLGQGPEFLTYFQNEAQLEKSRLLSDRFSAERPKGSFSTLEIQRTEQGDSAMYLCASSRTVTRNNEQFFGPGTRLTVL.

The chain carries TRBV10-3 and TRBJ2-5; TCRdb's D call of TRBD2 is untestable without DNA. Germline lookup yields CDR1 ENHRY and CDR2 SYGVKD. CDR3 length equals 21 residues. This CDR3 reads CAISEPAILAGGGRGQETQYF.

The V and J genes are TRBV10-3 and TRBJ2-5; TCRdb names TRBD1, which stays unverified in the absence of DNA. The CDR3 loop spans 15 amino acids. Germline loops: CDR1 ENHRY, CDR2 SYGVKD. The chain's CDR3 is CAISESAGEQETQYF.

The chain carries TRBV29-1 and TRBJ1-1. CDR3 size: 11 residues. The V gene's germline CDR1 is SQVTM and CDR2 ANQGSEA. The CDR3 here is CSVTNPSEAFF.

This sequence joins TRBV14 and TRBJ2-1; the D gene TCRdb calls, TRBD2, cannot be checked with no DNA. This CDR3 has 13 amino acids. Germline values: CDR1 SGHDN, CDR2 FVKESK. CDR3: CASAGGRYNEQFF.

CDR3 protein: CATCRAGNNQPQHF. The V call is TRBV10-3, the J call TRBJ1-5; the D call from TCRdb, TRBD1, cannot be confirmed without DNA. CDR3 length: 14 residues. The germline gives CDR1 ENHRY, CDR2 SYGVKD.

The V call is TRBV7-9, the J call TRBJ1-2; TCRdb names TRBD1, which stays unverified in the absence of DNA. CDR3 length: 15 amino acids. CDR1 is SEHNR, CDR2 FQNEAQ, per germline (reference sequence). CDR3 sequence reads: CASSSKDTNYYGYTF.

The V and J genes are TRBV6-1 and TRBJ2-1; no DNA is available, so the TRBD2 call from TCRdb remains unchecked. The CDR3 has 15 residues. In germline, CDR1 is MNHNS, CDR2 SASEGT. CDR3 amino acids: CASSEAAGDYNEQFF.

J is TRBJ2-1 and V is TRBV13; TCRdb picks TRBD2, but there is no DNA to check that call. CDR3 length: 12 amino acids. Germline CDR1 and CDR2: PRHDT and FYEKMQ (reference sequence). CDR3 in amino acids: CASSSQGPEQFF.

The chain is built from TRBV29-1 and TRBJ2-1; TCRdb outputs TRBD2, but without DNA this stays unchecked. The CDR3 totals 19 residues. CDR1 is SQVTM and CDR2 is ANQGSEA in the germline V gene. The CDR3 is CSDYPTGTSGRTSNREQFF.

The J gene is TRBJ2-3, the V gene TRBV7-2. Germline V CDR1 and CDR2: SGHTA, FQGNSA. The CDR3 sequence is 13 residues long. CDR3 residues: CASSLYGTDTQYF.

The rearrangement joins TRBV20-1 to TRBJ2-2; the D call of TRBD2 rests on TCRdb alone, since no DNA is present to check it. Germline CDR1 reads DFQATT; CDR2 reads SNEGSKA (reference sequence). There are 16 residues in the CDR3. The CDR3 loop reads CSARDEWGVNTGELFF.

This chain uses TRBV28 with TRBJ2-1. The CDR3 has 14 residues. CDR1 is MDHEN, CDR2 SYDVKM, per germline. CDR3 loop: CARSPTSAYNEQFF. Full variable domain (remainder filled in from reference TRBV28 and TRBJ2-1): DVKVTQSSRYLVKRTGEKVFLECVQDMDHENMFWYRQDPGLGLRLIYFSYDVKMKEKGDIPEGYSVSREKKERFSLILESASTNQTSMYLCARSPTSAYNEQFFGPGTRLTVL.

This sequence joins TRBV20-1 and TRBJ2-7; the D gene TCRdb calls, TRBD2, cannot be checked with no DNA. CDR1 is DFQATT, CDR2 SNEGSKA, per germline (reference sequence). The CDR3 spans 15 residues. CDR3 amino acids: CSARVLAGGTYEQYF.

The CDR3 reads CASGPAATGELFF. This chain connects TRBV12-5 to TRBJ2-2; with no DNA, the TCRdb D assignment of TRBD2 cannot be verified. The germline V gene encodes CDR1 LGHNT and CDR2 FRNRAP. There are 13 residues in the CDR3.